This passage covers 24 T cell receptor beta chains from one sample sequenced in a study of cytomegalovirus exposure and HLA in healthy donors. 13 Jbeta primers and 60 Vbeta primers were used for the PCR. TCRdb's copy holds only in-frame clones and misses some; the assay was immunoSEQ multiplex PCR. The table includes 100,000 to 150,000 clones, approximately 80% detected once. The sample taken for sequencing was PBMCs. The receptors come from a woman aged 40-49 years in good health and CMV-seronegative.

This chain joins TRBV7-2 and TRBJ2-7; TRBD1 might be the D (6 bases). V was clipped by 3 bases and J by 7 bases, with 10 bases between them. The CDR3 runs to 12 residues. Per the germline V gene, CDR1 is SGHTA and CDR2 is FQGNSA. CDR3 DNA sequence: TGTGCCAGCAGCTTGAGACAGGCGGAGCAGTACTTC. Protein: CASSLRQAEQYF.

This clone was observed once. The J gene is TRBJ1-4, the V gene TRBV2, with D perhaps TRBD1 (6 bases). V lost 8 bases, J lost 11 bases, and 15 bases lay in between. Germline values: CDR1 SNHLY, CDR2 FYNNEI. This CDR3 comprises 12 residues. This CDR3 reads CASEGTGMKLFF. CDR3 bases: TGTGCCAGCGAAGGAACAGGGATGAAACTGTTTTTT.

V and J are TRBV28 and TRBJ1-4; the match to TRBD1 covers 7 bases. The germline V gene encodes CDR1 MDHEN and CDR2 SYDVKM. CDR3 length equals 15 residues. Germline trimming cut 7 bases from V and 6 bases from J; bases unmatched to any gene: 11. The CDR3 region has the DNA TGTGCCAGCACCTCAGGGGGAGAGGGGGATGAAAAACTGTTTTTT. This translates into CASTSGGEGDEKLFF.

This clone appeared once. The chain joins TRBV10-3 to TRBJ2-3; 8 bases match TRBD2. Germline CDR1 ENHRY, CDR2 SYGVKD. The CDR3 covers 14 residues. Losses at the gene ends were 10 bases for V and 5 bases for J; bases not matched to a gene: 11. The CDR3 nucleotides read TGTGCCACCCGGGGTAGCGGGACTTTAGATACGCAGTATTTT. Amino acids: CATRGSGTLDTQYF.

The V and J genes are TRBV19 and TRBJ2-1, with TRBD2 matching over 9 bases. CDR1 and CDR2 from the germline V gene are LNHDA and SQIVND (reference sequence). V shed 6 bases, J shed 2 bases, and the junction held 5 bases outside the gene matches. The CDR3 length is 15 residues. CDR3 bases: TGTGCCAGTAGGCCGGGACTAGCTACCTACAATGAGCAGTTCTTC. It encodes CASRPGLATYNEQFF.

As for this clone: The sample has other DNA sequences that encode this CDR3 too. The V gene is TRBV28, the J gene TRBJ2-7; D may be TRBD1 (5 bases). Germline CDR1 and CDR2: MDHEN and SYDVKM. V was trimmed by 6 bases and J by 1 base, leaving 13 bases between them. The CDR3 runs 14 residues. The CDR3: CASRPIKGSYEQYF. In DNA, the CDR3 is TGTGCCAGCAGACCAATAAAGGGGTCCTACGAGCAGTACTTC.

The chain carries TRBV18 and TRBJ1-2; tentative D call: TRBD1 (5 bases). The CDR3 is 15 residues long. Per the germline V gene, CDR1 is KGHSH and CDR2 is LQKENI. Deletions cut 1 base from V and 4 bases from J, with 13 bases between. This CDR3 reads CASSPQRDGIYGYTF. The CDR3 nucleotides read TGTGCCAGCTCACCACAGCGGGACGGTATCTATGGCTACACCTTC.

The chain joins TRBV28 to TRBJ2-1, with 9 bases that match TRBD2. The CDR3 has 16 residues. The germline V gene encodes CDR1 MDHEN and CDR2 SYDVKM. With V trimmed by 3 bases and J by 2 bases, 5 bases remained unmatched. In DNA, the CDR3 is TGTGCCAGCAGTTTGGGTAGACTAGCGGCCTACAATGAGCAGTTCTTC. Translated, it gives CASSLGRLAAYNEQFF.

This clone was counted only a few times. The chain recombines TRBV2 with TRBJ2-1; 7 bases match TRBD1. V shed 6 bases and J 4 bases; nucleotides not matched to a gene: 12. Germline V gene data show CDR1 as SNHLY and CDR2 as FYNNEI. The CDR3 consists of 16 residues. In DNA form, the CDR3 reads TGTGCCAGCAGAGAGACAGGGAGTTCTCCTTACAATGAGCAGTTCTTC. Its translation is CASRETGSSPYNEQFF. Variable domain in full (rest from reference TRBV2 and TRBJ2-1): EPEVTQTPSHQVTQMGQEVILRCVPISNHLYFYWYRQILGQKVEFLVSFYNNEISEKSEIFDDQFSVERPDGSNFTLKIRSTKLEDSAMYFCASRETGSSPYNEQFFGPGTRLTVL.

V usage is TRBV6-5 and J usage is TRBJ2-7; D perhaps matches TRBD2 (6 bases). Germline loops: CDR1 MNHEY, CDR2 SVGAGI. CDR3 length: 13 amino acids. V was trimmed by 5 bases and J by 5 bases, leaving 13 bases between them. Written as DNA, the CDR3 is TGTGCCAGCAGTGGGGGACTGCCGGACGAGCAGTACTTC. Residues: CASSGGLPDEQYF.

The chain links TRBV6-6 to TRBJ1-1; possibly TRBD1 for D (5 bases). Germline values: CDR1 MNHNY, CDR2 SVGAGI (reference sequence). V was pared by 6 bases and J by 0 bases, with 11 bases between. CDR3 length: 14 residues. The CDR3 loop is CASSLTEMNTEAFF. In DNA, the CDR3 is TGTGCCAGCAGCCTGACAGAGATGAACACTGAAGCTTTCTTT.

The gene calls are TRBV27 and TRBJ2-5, with 15 bases aligning to TRBD2. Germline V gene sequence: CDR1 MNHEY, CDR2 SMNVEV (reference sequence). CDR3 length equals 17 residues. V dropped 5 bases and J dropped 4; count of bases not matched to a gene: 8. This CDR3 reads CASSLRTSGGVGETQYF. The CDR3 coding sequence is TGTGCCAGCAGTCTTCGGACTAGCGGGGGGGTGGGAGAGACCCAGTACTTC.

DNA for the CDR3: TGTGCCAGCAGTTCAGGGGGACCCGTTGGAGCTAACTATGGCTACACCTTC. It specifies CASSSGGPVGANYGYTF. The chain links TRBV28 to TRBJ1-2, with 7 positions matching TRBD1. V lost 4 bases, J lost 0 bases, and 11 bases stayed unmatched. This CDR3 spans 17 amino acids. Germline V lookup: CDR1 MDHEN, CDR2 SYDVKM.

The rearrangement links TRBV5-4 to TRBJ2-7; 13 nucleotides agree with TRBD2. The germline V gene encodes CDR1 SGHNT and CDR2 YYREEE (reference sequence). V shed 0 bases and J 3 bases; nucleotides not matched to a gene: 6. This CDR3 comprises 17 residues. The CDR3 DNA reads as TGTGCCAGCAGCTTGGGGGAGGGACTAGCGGGATTCTACGAGCAGTACTTC. Translated, it gives CASSLGEGLAGFYEQYF.

The V gene is TRBV7-8, the J gene TRBJ2-1; a possible D gene is TRBD2 (6 bases). Germline CDR1 is SGHVS and CDR2 is FQNEAQ. The ends were cut back, 1 base at V and 8 bases at J, with 9 bases in the middle. CDR3 length equals 13 residues. CDR3 sequence reads: CASSLVGRHEQFF. The CDR3, as DNA: TGTGCCAGCAGCTTAGTGGGGAGGCATGAGCAGTTCTTC.

The genes are TRBV10-3 and TRBJ2-7; 8 bases map to TRBD2. CDR3 length equals 15 residues. Germline CDR1 ENHRY, CDR2 SYGVKD. J lost 0 bases, V lost 5 bases, and 6 bases had no gene match. As DNA, the CDR3 is TGTGCCATCAGTAATCTAGCGGGTGCCTCCTACGAGCAGTACTTC. Translating it yields CAISNLAGASYEQYF.

The table lists this clone with a few counts. The chain links TRBV18 to TRBJ1-1; no clear D. The germline gives CDR1 KGHSH, CDR2 LQKENI. Between the trimmed V and J ends, which lost 8 bases and 7 bases, there was a span of 23 bases. The CDR3 length is 15 residues. CDR3 in DNA: TGTGCCAGCAGATTTTCCGTTGGGCCGACAATTGAAGCTTTCTTT. As protein: CASRFSVGPTIEAFF.

The chain recombines TRBV28 with TRBJ1-1, with D perhaps TRBD1 (5 bases). The CDR3 extends over 15 amino acids. V lost 3 bases, J lost 5 bases, and 16 bases lay in between. The germline CDR1 and CDR2 sequences are MDHEN and SYDVKM. The CDR3 protein is CASSFPQGVRTEAFF. CDR3 coding DNA: TGTGCCAGCAGTTTCCCCCAGGGTGTGCGAACTGAAGCTTTCTTT.

This clone showed up just once. The CDR3 nucleotides are TGTGCCAGCAGCGTAGGAGCGGGCTATTACAATGAGCAGTTCTTC. The encoded protein is CASSVGAGYYNEQFF. The genes are TRBV9 and TRBJ2-1, with a possible D match to TRBD2 (6 bases). CDR1 and CDR2 (germline): SGDLS, YYNGEE. V dropped 0 bases and J dropped 4 bases, with 11 bases sitting between them. The CDR3 length is 15 residues.

The V call is TRBV27, the J call TRBJ1-5; a weak D match, TRBD1 (6 bases). The CDR3 runs 20 residues. From germline, CDR1 is MNHEY and CDR2 SMNVEV (reference sequence). Trimming stripped 5 bases from V and 1 base from J, with 27 bases between. CDR3 DNA: TGTGCCAGCAGTCCCGCGGGAGGGGGGGCGAATCTGGTGAGCAATCAGCCCCAGCATTTT. It encodes CASSPAGGGANLVSNQPQHF.

This clone showed up just a few times. This chain uses TRBV28 with TRBJ2-1; D is possibly TRBD1 (5 bases). The germline CDR1 and CDR2 sequences are MDHEN and SYDVKM. This CDR3 spans 16 amino acids. V was pared by 8 bases and J by 5 bases, with 22 bases between. The CDR3 protein is CASPTPHRLGDNEQFF. The CDR3 nucleotides read TGTGCCAGCCCTACTCCTCACAGGTTGGGCGACAATGAGCAGTTCTTC.

This clone was observed a few times. The chain uses TRBV28 and TRBJ2-7, with D tentatively TRBD1 (6 bases). Per germline, CDR1 MDHEN and CDR2 SYDVKM. V was cut by 6 bases and J by 0 bases, with 9 bases left in between. The CDR3 sequence is 13 residues long. For the CDR3, the DNA is TGTGCCAGCAGCCGGGACAACTCCTACGAGCAGTACTTC. This codes for CASSRDNSYEQYF.

The V gene is TRBV28, the J gene TRBJ1-1; perhaps TRBD1 as D (5 bases). The germline V gene encodes CDR1 MDHEN and CDR2 SYDVKM. The CDR3 covers 14 residues. Trimming removed 1 base at V and 0 bases at J, with 6 bases between. DNA for the CDR3: TGTGCCAGCAGTTTATCAGGGATGAACACTGAAGCTTTCTTT. Translating gives CASSLSGMNTEAFF.

V is TRBV6-5 and J is TRBJ1-1; a weak D match, TRBD1 (6 bases). The CDR3 is 14 amino acids. The V gene lost 8 bases and the J gene lost 1 base, with 14 bases spanning the gap. The germline V gene encodes CDR1 MNHEY and CDR2 SVGAGI. The CDR3, as DNA: TGTGCCAGCGGCCCAGAAGGGGGGAACACTGAAGCTTTCTTT. Amino acid sequence: CASGPEGGNTEAFF.